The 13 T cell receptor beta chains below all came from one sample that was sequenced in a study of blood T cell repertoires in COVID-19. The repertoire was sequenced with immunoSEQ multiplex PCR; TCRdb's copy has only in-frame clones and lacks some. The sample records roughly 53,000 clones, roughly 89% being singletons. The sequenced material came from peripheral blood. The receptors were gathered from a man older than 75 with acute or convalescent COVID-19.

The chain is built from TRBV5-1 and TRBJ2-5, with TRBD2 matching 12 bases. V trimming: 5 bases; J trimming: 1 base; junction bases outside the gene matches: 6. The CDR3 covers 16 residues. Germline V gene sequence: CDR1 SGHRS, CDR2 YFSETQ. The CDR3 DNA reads TGCGCCAGCAGTAGACCGGGACTAGCGGGCCAAGAGACCCAGTACTTC. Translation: CASSRPGLAGQETQYF.

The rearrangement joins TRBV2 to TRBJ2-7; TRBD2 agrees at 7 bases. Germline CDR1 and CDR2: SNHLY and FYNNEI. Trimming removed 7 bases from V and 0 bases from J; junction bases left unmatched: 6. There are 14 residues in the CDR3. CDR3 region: CASIRTRASYEQYF. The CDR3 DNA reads TGTGCCAGCATTCGGACTAGAGCCTCCTACGAGCAGTACTTC.

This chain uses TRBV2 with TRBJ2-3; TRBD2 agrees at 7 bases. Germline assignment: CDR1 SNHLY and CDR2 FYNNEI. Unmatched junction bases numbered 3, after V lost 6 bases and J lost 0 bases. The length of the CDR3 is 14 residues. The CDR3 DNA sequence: TGTGCCAGCAGCCTAGCGGTTAGCACAGATACGCAGTATTTT. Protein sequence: CASSLAVSTDTQYF.

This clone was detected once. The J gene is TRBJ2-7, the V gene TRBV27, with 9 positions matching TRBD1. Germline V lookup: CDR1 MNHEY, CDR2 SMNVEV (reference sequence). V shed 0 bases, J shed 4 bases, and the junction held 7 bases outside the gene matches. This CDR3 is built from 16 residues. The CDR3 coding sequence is TGTGCCAGCAGTTTATCGGGCCCGGGACAGGGATACGAGCAGTACTTC. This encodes CASSLSGPGQGYEQYF.

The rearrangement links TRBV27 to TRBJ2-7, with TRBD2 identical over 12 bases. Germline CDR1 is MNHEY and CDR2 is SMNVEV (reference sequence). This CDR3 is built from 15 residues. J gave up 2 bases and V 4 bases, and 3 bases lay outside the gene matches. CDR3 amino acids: CASSSLAGGPYEQYF. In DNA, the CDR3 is TGTGCCAGCAGTTCCCTAGCGGGGGGGCCCTACGAGCAGTACTTC.

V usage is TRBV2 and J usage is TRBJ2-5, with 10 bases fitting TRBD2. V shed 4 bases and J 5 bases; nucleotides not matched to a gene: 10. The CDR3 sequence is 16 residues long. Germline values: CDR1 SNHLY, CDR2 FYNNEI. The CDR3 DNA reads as TGTGCCAGCAGTGCTGATCGAGCGGGGGGGCGGGAGACCCAGTACTTC. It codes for CASSADRAGGRETQYF.

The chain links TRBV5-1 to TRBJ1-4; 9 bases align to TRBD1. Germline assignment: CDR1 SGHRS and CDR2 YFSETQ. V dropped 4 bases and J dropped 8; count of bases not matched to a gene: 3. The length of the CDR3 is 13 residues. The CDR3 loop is CASSRDRDEKLFF. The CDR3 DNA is TGCGCCAGCAGCCGGGACAGGGACGAAAAACTGTTTTTT. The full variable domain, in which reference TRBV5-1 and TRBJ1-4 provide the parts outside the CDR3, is KAGVTQTPRYLIKTRGQQVTLSCSPISGHRSVSWYQQTPGQGLQFLFEYFSETQRNKGNFPGRFSGRQFSNSRSEMNVSTLELGDSALYLCASSRDRDEKLFFGSGTQLSVL.

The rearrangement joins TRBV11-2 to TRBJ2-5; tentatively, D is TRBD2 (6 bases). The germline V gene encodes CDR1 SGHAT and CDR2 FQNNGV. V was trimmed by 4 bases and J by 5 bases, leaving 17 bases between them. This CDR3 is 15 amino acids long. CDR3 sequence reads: CASSSGGLHGETQYF. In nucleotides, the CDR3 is TGTGCCAGCAGCTCTGGAGGGCTACACGGGGAGACCCAGTACTTC.

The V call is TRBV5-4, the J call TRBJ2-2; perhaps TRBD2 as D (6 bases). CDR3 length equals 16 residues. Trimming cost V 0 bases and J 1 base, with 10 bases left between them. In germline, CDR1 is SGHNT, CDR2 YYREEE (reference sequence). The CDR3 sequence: CASSLEGGENTGELFF. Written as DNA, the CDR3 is TGTGCCAGCAGCTTGGAAGGCGGGGAGAACACCGGGGAGCTGTTTTTT. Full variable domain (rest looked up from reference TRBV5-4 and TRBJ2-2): ETGVTQSPTHLIKTRGQQVTLRCSSQSGHNTVSWYQQALGQGPQFIFQYYREEENGRGNFPPRFSGLQFPNYSSELNVNALELDDSALYLCASSLEGGENTGELFFGEGSRLTVL.

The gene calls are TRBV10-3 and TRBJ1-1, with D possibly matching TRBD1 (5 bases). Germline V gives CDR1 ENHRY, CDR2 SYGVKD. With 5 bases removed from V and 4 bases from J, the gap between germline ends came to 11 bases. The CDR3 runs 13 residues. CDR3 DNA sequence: TGTGCCATCAGTTGGCAGGGTAGCACTGAAGCTTTCTTT. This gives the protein CAISWQGSTEAFF.

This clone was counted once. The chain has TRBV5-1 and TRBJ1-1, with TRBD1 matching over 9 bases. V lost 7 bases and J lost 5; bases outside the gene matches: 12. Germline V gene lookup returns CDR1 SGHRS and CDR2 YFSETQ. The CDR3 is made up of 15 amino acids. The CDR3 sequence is CASASLDRGKTEAFF. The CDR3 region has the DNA TGCGCCAGCGCCAGCCTCGACAGGGGGAAAACTGAAGCTTTCTTT. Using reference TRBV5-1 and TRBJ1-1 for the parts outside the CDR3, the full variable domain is KAGVTQTPRYLIKTRGQQVTLSCSPISGHRSVSWYQQTPGQGLQFLFEYFSETQRNKGNFPGRFSGRQFSNSRSEMNVSTLELGDSALYLCASASLDRGKTEAFFGQGTRLTVV.

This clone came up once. CDR3 in DNA: TGTGCCAGTGGGACAGGAGCGAACACCGGGGAGCTGTTTTTT. Translation: CASGTGANTGELFF. The V gene is TRBV19, the J gene TRBJ2-2; 8 positions match TRBD1. Germline CDR1 and CDR2: LNHDA and SQIVND (reference sequence). J lost 0 bases, V lost 8 bases, and 2 bases had no gene match. This CDR3 region has 14 residues.

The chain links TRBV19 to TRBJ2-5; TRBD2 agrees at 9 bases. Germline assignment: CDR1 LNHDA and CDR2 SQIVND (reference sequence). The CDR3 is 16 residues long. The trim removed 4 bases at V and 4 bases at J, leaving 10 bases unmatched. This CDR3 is CASSNRRGGLGETQYF. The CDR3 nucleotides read TGTGCCAGTAGTAACCGGCGGGGGGGCCTCGGAGAGACCCAGTACTTC.